Listed here is a single T cell receptor beta chain. The protocol was immunoSEQ multiplex PCR, while the TCRdb copy is restricted to in-frame clones and leaves out a portion. This table holds roughly 45,000 clones, roughly 80% found once. These data originate in a study of PD-L1 blockade in urothelial cancer. V was clipped by 3 bases and J by 4 bases; unmatched bases: 9. Germline V gives CDR1 MGHRA, CDR2 YSYEKL. The CDR3 runs 19 residues. Time point described: peripheral blood 6 weeks after treatment start. Sample: PBMCs, taken around atezolizumab (anti-PD-L1) treatment. The rearrangement uses TRBV4-1 and TRBJ2-1, with 16 bases lining up with TRBD2. The receptor's source is a man in his sixties or seventies with urothelial cancer. CDR3 coding DNA: TGCGCCAGCAGCCAGACCCAACCGGGACTAGCGGGAGGGTACAATGAGCAGTTCTTC. Amino acid sequence: CASSQTQPGLAGGYNEQFF.